The entry below gives a single TCR beta chain sequence along with its context. This clone was found once. It has no known antigen specificity. No much larger clonotype is one base removed from it; base qualities were not supplied. Explained via the paper, the time point label denotes: about a year on ibrutinib. For TCR beta library preparation, 1.5 to 2 micrograms of genomic DNA were extracted from the cryopreserved PBMCs. High-throughput TCR beta sequencing was performed on longitudinal blood samples from CLL patients receiving ibrutinib monotherapy. The patients took part in an open-label, single-center phase 2 trial of ibrutinib monotherapy. This sample is drawn from a study of cytotoxic CD8 clonotypes in ibrutinib-treated CLL (dated by TCRdb to the early 2020s). With regard to the full study: The cohort included roughly 15 treatment-naive and approximately twelve relapsed/refractory patients; 17 were IGHV unmutated. Patients were still on ibrutinib when every remission and progressive disease sample was collected. Of the approximately 87 people in the trial, approximately 26 had longitudinal samples available. Response samples were obtained after a median of approximately twelve months of treatment, with a range of about 6 to 36 months. An average of about 250,000 productive templates and around 100,000 productive rearrangements was obtained per sample. Partial responses were observed in approximately 24 patients and complete responses in 2; after a median follow-up of 68 months, remission was maintained in approximately 15 patients and progression was observed in approximately twelve. Cryopreserved peripheral blood mononuclear cells were obtained before treatment, at response, and at either sustained remission or disease progression. Results the study describes overall, beyond this receptor: Clonality increased at ibrutinib response, stayed stable in sustained remission, and fell back toward baseline at progression. Public clonotypes were rare and either shrank or stayed stable during treatment, and the rise in clonality at ibrutinib response reflected expansion of private clonotypes. Lymph node repertoires were not examined, and the timing of sampling was not matched between patients in sustained remission and those whose disease progressed. At baseline, clonality was higher than in age-matched healthy donors and showed a strong correlation with circulating CD8+ T-cell counts.

Each clonotype received, on average, 10x coverage in deep resolution sequencing performed on a MiSeq, where the target depth lay between 1 in 1 million and 1 in 200,000 T cells. The immunoSEQ hsTCRB Kit was used to generate TCR beta libraries. The paper's data handling went like this. The data were analyzed with ImmunoSEQ Analyzer and ImmunoSEQ Data Assistant, and V, D and J gene assignments followed IMGT definitions. Clonality was computed as one minus normalized Shannon entropy of productive rearrangement frequencies, ranging from 0 to 1. Public clonotype analysis was restricted to overrepresented clonotypes comprising at least 0.05% of each patient's repertoire. Around 13 age-matched healthy donor repertoires from immuneACCESS were used as controls for clonality. The clones in this table, taken by TCRdb from immuneACCESS, are in-frame only. Not every clone is retained; where verified, under half of the shortfall comes from an unresolved V gene, and the cause of the rest is unknown. V and J calls and clone size are given by that table; D and trimming were obtained from the DNA. This sample is represented by 55,000 to 80,000 clones; about nine tenths of them were singletons. 3% to 3.5% of the sample is in the top ten clones.

V ends up 9 bases short and J 3 bases short, with an unmatched junction base count of 11. Based on the germline V gene (reference sequence), the CDR1 and CDR2 sequences are LNHDA and SQIVND. From its cysteine to its phenylalanine, the CDR3 spans 15 amino acids. Only the CDR3 part of the read is kept: 45 bases, read in frame from the first base. The origin of this receptor is a human donor with chronic lymphocytic leukemia. The sequenced sample was PBMCs, obtained after 12 months of ibrutinib treatment. The chain uses TRBV19 and TRBJ1-1; 9 central bases correspond to TRBD1. The CDR3 amino acid sequence is: CASSRDRERDTEAFF. DNA sequence: TGTGCCAGCAGCCGGGACAGGGAACGGGACACTGAAGCTTTCTTT.